This T cell receptor (beta chain) appears in the sequencing data of a study of cytomegalovirus exposure and HLA in healthy donors. This PCR relied on a set of 60 Vbeta primers and 13 Jbeta primers. Measured with immunoSEQ multiplex PCR; TCRdb has only the in-frame clones, and not every one. The sample contains roughly 100,000 clones, approximately 85% of which appear only once. As to this clone: What it binds is unknown.

In germline, CDR1 is SGHRS, CDR2 YFSETQ. The CDR3 totals 17 residues. V lost 0 bases, J lost 1 base, and 6 bases stayed unmatched. Whole-study results and caveats: There were reportedly fewer N-insertions in an Asian-associated ancestry cluster than the roughly 680-donor mean, in a later analysis. Because they were indistinguishable, some V segments, including TRBV6-2 and TRBV6-3, were excluded. An analysis done earlier found most TCR beta V segments productive about 87% or about 30% of the time.

The chain uses TRBV5-1 and TRBJ2-2, with 7 bases that match TRBD2. Sequenced input: PBMCs. The sequence came from a man between 25 and 39 years old in good health and CMV-seropositive. The CDR3 is CASSLGLASGNTGELFF. The DNA of the CDR3 is TGCGCCAGCAGCTTGGGTCTGGCTAGCGGGAACACCGGGGAGCTGTTTTTT.